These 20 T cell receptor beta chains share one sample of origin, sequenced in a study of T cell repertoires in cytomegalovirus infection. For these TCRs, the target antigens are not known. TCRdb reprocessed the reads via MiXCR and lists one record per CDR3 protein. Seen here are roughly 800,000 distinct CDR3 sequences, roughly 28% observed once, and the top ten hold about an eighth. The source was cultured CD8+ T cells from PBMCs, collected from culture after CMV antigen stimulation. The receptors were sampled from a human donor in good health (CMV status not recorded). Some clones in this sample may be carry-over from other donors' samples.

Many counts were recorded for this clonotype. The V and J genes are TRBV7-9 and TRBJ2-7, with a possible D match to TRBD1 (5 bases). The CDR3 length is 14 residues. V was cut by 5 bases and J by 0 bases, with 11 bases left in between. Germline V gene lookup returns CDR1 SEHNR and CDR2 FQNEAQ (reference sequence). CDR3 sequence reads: CASSDSGFSYEQYF. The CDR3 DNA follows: TGTGCCAGCAGCGACAGTGGGTTCTCCTACGAGCAGTACTTC.

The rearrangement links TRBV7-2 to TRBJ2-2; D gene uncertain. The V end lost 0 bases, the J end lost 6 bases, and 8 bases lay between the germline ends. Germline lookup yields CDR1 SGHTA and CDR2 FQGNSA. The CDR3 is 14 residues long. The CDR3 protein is CASSLAPHPGELFF. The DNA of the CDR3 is TGTGCCAGCAGCTTAGCGCCTCATCCCGGGGAGCTGTTTTTT.

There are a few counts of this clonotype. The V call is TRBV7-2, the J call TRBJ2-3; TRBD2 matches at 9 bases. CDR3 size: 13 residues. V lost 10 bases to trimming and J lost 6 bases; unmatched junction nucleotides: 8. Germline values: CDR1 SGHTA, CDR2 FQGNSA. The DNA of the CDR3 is TGTGCCATCGGCGGGGGGGCTGGGGATACGCAGTATTTT. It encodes CAIGGGAGDTQYF.

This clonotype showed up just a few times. CDR3 loop: CASSEGTTQPQHF. The CDR3 nucleotides read TGTGCCAGCAGTGAGGGGACGACGCAGCCCCAGCATTTT. The gene calls are TRBV25-1 and TRBJ1-5; the D gene is possibly TRBD1 (5 bases). Trimming pared 3 bases from V and 7 bases from J, leaving 10 bases between. The CDR3 is made up of 13 amino acids. CDR1 MGHDK and CDR2 SYGVNS come from the germline V gene.

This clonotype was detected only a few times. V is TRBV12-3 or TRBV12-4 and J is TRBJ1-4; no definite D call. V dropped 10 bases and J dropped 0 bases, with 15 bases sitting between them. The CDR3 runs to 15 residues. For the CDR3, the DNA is TGTGCCACAAGAATGGGAGGAACAACTAATGAAAAACTGTTTTTT. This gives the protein CATRMGGTTNEKLFF.

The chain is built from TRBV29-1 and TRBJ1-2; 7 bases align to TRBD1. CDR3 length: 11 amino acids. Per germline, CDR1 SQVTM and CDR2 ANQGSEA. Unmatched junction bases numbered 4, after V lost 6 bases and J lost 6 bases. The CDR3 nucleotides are TGCAGCGTCGGACAGGCTAATGGCTACACCTTC. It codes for CSVGQANGYTF.

CDR3 region: CASSRGYRYEQYV. The CDR3 DNA reads TGTGCCAGCAGCAGGGGCTACCGGTACGAGCAGTACGTC. The V gene is TRBV11-2, the J gene TRBJ2-7; possible D gene TRBD1, 5 bases. The CDR3 runs 13 residues. Germline V gene sequence: CDR1 SGHAT, CDR2 FQNNGV. The germline V and J ends were trimmed by 5 bases and 4 bases, with 12 bases remaining between them.

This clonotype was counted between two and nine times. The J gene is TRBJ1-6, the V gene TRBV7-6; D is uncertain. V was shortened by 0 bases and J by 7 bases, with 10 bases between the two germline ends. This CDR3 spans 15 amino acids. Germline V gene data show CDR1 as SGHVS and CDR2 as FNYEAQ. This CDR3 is CASSLARVGNSPLHF. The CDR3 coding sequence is TGTGCCAGCAGCTTAGCAAGGGTCGGGAATTCACCCCTCCACTTT.

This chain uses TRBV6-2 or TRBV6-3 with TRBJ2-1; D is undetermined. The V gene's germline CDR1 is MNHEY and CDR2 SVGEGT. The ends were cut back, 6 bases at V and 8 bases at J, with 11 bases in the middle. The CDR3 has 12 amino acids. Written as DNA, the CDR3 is TGTGCCAGCAGCCTTGAGTGGGATGAGCAGTTCTTC. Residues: CASSLEWDEQFF.

CDR3 DNA: TGTGCCAGCAGTACATCAAAGGGGATCCTAAACTATGGCTACACCTTC. Amino acids: CASSTSKGILNYGYTF. The rearrangement uses TRBV27 and TRBJ1-2; tentative D call: TRBD1 (5 bases). CDR1 MNHEY and CDR2 SMNVEV come from the germline V gene (reference sequence). V lost 5 bases and J 2 bases, leaving 18 bases between the germline ends. CDR3 length: 16 amino acids.

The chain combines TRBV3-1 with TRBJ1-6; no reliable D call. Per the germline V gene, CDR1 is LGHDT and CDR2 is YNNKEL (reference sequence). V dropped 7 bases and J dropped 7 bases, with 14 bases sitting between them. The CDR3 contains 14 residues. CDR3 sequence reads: CASTSSTSNSPLHF. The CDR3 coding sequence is TGTGCCAGCACCTCATCGACTTCCAATTCACCCCTCCACTTT.

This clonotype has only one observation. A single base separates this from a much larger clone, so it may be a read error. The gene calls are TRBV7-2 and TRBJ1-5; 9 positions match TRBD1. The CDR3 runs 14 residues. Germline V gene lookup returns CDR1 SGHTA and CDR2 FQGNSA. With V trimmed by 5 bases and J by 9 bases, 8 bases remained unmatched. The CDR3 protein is CASSPTGGARPQHF. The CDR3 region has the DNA TGTGCCAGCAGCCCTACAGGGGGCGCCCGGCCCCAGCATTTT.

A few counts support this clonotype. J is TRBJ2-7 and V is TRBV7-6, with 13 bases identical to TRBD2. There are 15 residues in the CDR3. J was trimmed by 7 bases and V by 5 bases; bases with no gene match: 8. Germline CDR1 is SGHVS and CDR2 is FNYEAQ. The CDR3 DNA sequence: TGTGCCAGCAGCCCCCTAGAGGGACTAGCGGGGGAGCAGTACTTC. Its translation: CASSPLEGLAGEQYF.

DNA of the CDR3: TGTGCCAGCAGCTTAGTGACTAGCTGGGGGACCCAGTACTTC. This translates into CASSLVTSWGTQYF. The V and J genes are TRBV7-4 and TRBJ2-5; 7 bases match TRBD2. Germline values: CDR1 SGHVT, CDR2 SQSDAQ. Trimming cost V 1 base and J 7 bases; bases outside gene matches: 6. This CDR3 contains 14 residues.

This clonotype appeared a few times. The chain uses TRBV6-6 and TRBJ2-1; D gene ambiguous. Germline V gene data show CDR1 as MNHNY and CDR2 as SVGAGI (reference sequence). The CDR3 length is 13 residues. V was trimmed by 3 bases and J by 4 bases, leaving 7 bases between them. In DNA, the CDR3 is TGTGCCAGCAGTTATGGGTTTTACAATGAGCAGTTCTTC. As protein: CASSYGFYNEQFF.

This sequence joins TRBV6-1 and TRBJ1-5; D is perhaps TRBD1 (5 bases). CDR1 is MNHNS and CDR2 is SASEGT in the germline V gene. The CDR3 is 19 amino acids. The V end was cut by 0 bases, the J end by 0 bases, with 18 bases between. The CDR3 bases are TGTGCCAGCAGTGAAGCCGAAGGGTTTGGCAGGGTTAGCAATCAGCCCCAGCATTTT. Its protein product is CASSEAEGFGRVSNQPQHF.

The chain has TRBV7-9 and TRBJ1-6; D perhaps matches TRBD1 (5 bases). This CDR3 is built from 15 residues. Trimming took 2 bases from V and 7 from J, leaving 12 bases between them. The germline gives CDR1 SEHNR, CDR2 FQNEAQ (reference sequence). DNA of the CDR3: TGTGCCAGCAGCTTAACGGACACGACAAATTCACCCCTCCACTTT. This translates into CASSLTDTTNSPLHF. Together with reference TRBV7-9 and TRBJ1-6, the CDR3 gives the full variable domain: DTGVSQNPRHKITKRGQNVTFRCDPISEHNRLYWYRQTLGQGPEFLTYFQNEAQLEKSRLLSDRFSAERPKGSFSTLEIQRTEQGDSAMYLCASSLTDTTNSPLHFGNGTRLTVT.

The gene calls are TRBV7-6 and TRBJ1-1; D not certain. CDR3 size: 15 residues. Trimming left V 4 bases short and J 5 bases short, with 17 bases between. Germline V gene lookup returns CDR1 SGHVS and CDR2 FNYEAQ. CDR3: CASSSWGDQRTEAFF. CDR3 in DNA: TGTGCCAGCAGCTCTTGGGGAGATCAAAGGACTGAAGCTTTCTTT.

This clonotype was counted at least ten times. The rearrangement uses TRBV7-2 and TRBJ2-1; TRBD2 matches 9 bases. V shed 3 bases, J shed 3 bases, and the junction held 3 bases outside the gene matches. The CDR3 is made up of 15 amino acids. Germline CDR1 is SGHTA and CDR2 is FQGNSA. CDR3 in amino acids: CASSFSSGDYNEQFF. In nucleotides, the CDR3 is TGTGCCAGCAGCTTCTCTAGCGGGGACTACAATGAGCAGTTCTTC.

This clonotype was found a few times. The CDR3 sequence: CASSPKGPGTGISYNSPLHF. The CDR3 nucleotides read TGCGCCAGCAGCCCCAAAGGACCGGGGACAGGAATCTCCTATAATTCACCCCTCCACTTT. V is TRBV4-1 and J is TRBJ1-6; 8 positions agree with TRBD1. CDR1 and CDR2 from the germline V gene are MGHRA and YSYEKL. CDR3 size: 20 residues. V shed 4 bases, J shed 0 bases, and the junction held 14 bases outside the gene matches.